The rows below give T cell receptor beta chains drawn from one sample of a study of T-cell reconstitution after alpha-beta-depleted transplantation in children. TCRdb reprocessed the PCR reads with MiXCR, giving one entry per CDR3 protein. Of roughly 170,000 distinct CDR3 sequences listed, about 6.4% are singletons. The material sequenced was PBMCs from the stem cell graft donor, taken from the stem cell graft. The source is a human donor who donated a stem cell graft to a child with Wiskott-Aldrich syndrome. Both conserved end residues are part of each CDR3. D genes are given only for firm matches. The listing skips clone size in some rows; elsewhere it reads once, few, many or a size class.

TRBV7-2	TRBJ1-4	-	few	TGTGCCAGCACCGGACACAATGAAAAACTGTTTTTT	CASTGHNEKLFF
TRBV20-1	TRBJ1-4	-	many	TGCAGTGCTAGAACCCAGACGGCAGATCTTGAAAAACTGTTTTTT	CSARTQTADLEKLFF
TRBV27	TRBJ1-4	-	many	TGTGCCAGCAGTTCACCACATGTGGCTAATGAAAAACTGTTTTTT	CASSSPHVANEKLFF
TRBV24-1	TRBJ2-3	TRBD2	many	TGTGCCACCAGTGATTTGGCTAGCGGGTCCCCAGATACGCAGTATTTT	CATSDLASGSPDTQYF
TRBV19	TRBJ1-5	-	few	TGTGCCAGTAGACGGGGGAATAGCAATCAGCCCCAGCATTTT	CASRRGNSNQPQHF
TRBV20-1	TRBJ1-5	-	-	TGCAGTGCTATACAGGGTAGCAATCAGCCCCAGCATTTT	CSAIQGSNQPQHF
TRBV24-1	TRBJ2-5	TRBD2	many	TGTGCCACCAGTGATCCTAGCGGAACTCAAGAGACCCAGTACTTC	CATSDPSGTQETQYF
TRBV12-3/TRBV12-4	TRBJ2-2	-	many	TGTGCCAGCAGGGAGCGAGGGGGGACCGGGGAGCTGTTTTTT	CASRERGGTGELFF
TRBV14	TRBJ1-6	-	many	TGTGCCAGCAGCCAAGATATCCGCGGACCCCTCCACTTT	CASSQDIRGPLHF
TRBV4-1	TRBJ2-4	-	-	TGCGCCAGCAGCCCTGTTCGAACGACATCTATAGCCAAAAACATTCAGTACTTC	CASSPVRTTSIAKNIQYF
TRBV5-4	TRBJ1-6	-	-	TGTGCCAGCAGCCGAGACCATTCACCCCTCCACTTT	CASSRDHSPLHF
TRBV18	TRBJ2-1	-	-	TGTGCCAGCTCACCCCTGGGCAGGGCCAATGAGCAGTTCTTC	CASSPLGRANEQFF
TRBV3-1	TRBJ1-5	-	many	TGTGCCAGCAGCCAAGGGTGGGTTAGCCATCAGCCCCAGCATTTT	CASSQGWVSHQPQHF
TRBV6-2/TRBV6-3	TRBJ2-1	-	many	TGTGCCAGCAGACCCGGGACGGCCTACAATGAGCAGTTCTTC	CASRPGTAYNEQFF
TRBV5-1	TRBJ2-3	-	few	TGCGCCAGCAGCTCTTCGGGTGTTAACACAGATACGCAGTATTTT	CASSSSGVNTDTQYF
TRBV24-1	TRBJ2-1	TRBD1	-	TGTGCCACCAGTGACAAACAGGGGGCGGACGAAGGGCAGTTCTTC	CATSDKQGADEGQFF
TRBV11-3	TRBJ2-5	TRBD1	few	TGTGCCAGCAGCCTATATTCCCGACAGGGGTTGGAGACCCAGTACTTC	CASSLYSRQGLETQYF
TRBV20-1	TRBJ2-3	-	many	TGCAGTGCCATGACCCCGGCCCGAGATACGCAGTATTTT	CSAMTPARDTQYF
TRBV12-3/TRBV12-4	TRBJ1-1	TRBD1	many	TGTGCCATAAGCCGGGACAGAAACACTGAAGCTTTCTTT	CAISRDRNTEAFF
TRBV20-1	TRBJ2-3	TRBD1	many	TGCAGTGCTAGGACAGGGACCGATACGCAGTATTTT	CSARTGTDTQYF
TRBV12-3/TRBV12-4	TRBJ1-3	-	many	TGTGCCAGCAGTTTTATGGCGTCCGGGACTGGAAACACCATATATTTT	CASSFMASGTGNTIYF
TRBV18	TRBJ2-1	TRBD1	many	TGTGCCAGCTCACCACTAGGACAGGGCTACAATGAGCAGTTCTTC	CASSPLGQGYNEQFF
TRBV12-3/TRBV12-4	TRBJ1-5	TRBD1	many	TGTGCCAGCAGCCGAGGGACAGGGAGGCGTCAGCCCCAGCATTTT	CASSRGTGRRQPQHF
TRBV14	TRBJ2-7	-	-	TGTGCCAGCAGCCAAGTGTCTAGCCGGTCCTACGAGCAGTACTTC	CASSQVSSRSYEQYF
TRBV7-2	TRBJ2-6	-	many	TGTGCCAGCAGCCTCTACATATCTGGGGCCAACGTCCTGACTTTC	CASSLYISGANVLTF
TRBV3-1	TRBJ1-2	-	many	TGTGCCAGCAGCGATATGGGGCTCTATGGCTACACCTTC	CASSDMGLYGYTF
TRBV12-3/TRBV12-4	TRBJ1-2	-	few	TGTGCCAGCAGTTTAGGGGCCCTCAACTATGGCTACACCTTC	CASSLGALNYGYTF
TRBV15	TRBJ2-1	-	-	TGTGCCACCAGCAGGGGGTTCGATTACAATGAGCAGTTCTTC	CATSRGFDYNEQFF
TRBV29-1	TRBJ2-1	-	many	TGCAGCGTTGACAAGGCCAGGAGGAGTGAGCAGTTCTTC	CSVDKARRSEQFF
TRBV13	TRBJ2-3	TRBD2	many	TGTGCCAGCAGCCAAGAGGCGGGGGGGCCAGATACGCAGTATTTT	CASSQEAGGPDTQYF
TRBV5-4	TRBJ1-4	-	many	TGTGCCAGCAGCTTGAGGACAGCCGAAAAACTGTTTTTT	CASSLRTAEKLFF
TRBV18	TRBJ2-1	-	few	TGTGCCAGCTCACCGCAGGGGTTAAGAGACAATGAGCAGTTCTTC	CASSPQGLRDNEQFF
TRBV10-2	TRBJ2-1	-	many	TGCGCCAGCAGTTGGACTGATTACAATGAGCAGTTCTTC	CASSWTDYNEQFF